The T cell receptor beta chain described here comes from a study of T cell changes during pregnancy in multiple sclerosis. The table came from immunoSEQ multiplex PCR; TCRdb's copy has only in-frame clones and leaves some out. This sample has approximately 64,000 clones, with approximately 92% found just once. Germline CDR1 and CDR2: SGHRS and YFSETQ. The CDR3 runs 17 residues. With 4 bases clipped from V and 4 bases from J, the junction kept 15 bases outside the gene matches. The material sequenced was peripheral blood, taken in the first trimester of pregnancy. The TCR sequence derives from a female donor with multiple sclerosis, enrolled in a pregnancy study. The chain uses TRBV5-1 and TRBJ2-7; 9 positions match TRBD1. The CDR3 DNA sequence: TGCGCCAGCAGCGGCTCACCGGGACAGGGAACCTTTTACGAGCAGTACTTC. Translated, it gives CASSGSPGQGTFYEQYF.